Below, 14 T cell receptor beta chains from the same sample are listed, as sequenced in a study. One entry per CDR3 protein, called by TCRdb with MiXCR from the 5' RACE reads. Of about 40,000 distinct CDR3 sequences in the sample, roughly 20% were seen once. The sorted Tregs were CD4+CD25+CD127-/low cells. Sequenced: Tregs sorted from a lymph node. Receptors originate from a female donor with breast cancer.

The table lists this clonotype with a count of one. The chain employs TRBV19 and TRBJ2-1; TRBD2 agrees at 10 bases. CDR3 length equals 15 residues. Germline V gene sequence: CDR1 LNHDA, CDR2 SQIVND (reference sequence). J was trimmed by 5 bases and V by 3 bases; bases with no gene match: 4. The CDR3 DNA reads as TGTGCCAGTAGTATTACTAGCGGGGCCAACAATGAGCAGTTCTTC. As protein: CASSITSGANNEQFF.

This clonotype has only one observation. A read error may produce the germline difference seen at one junction end. The chain links TRBV6-2 or TRBV6-3 to TRBJ2-1; D ambiguous. CDR3 length equals 13 residues. Germline values: CDR1 MNHEY, CDR2 SVGEGT. This chain's CDR3 is CASIPRMGNEQFF. For the CDR3, the DNA is TGTGCTAGCATTCCCCGAATGGGGAATGAGCAGTTCTTC.

Comment on this clonotype: A read error may be the cause here, since a much bigger clone is one base away. The V and J genes are TRBV7-9 and TRBJ1-5; weak D call: TRBD1 (6 bases). Germline V gives CDR1 SEHNR, CDR2 FQNEAQ (reference sequence). There are 14 residues in the CDR3. The DNA for the CDR3 is TGTACCAGCAGCTTAGGGGGGGAGAATCAGCCCCAGCATTTT. It encodes CTSSLGGENQPQHF.

This clonotype was counted at least ten times. The rearrangement uses TRBV20-1 and TRBJ1-2; weak D call: TRBD1 (6 bases). This CDR3 region has 17 residues. Trimming removed 1 base from V and 4 bases from J, with 22 bases in between. Germline CDR1 DFQATT, CDR2 SNEGSKA (reference sequence). CDR3 residues: CSARVYSTGQVGYGYTF. In DNA form, the CDR3 reads TGCAGTGCTAGAGTCTATTCTACAGGGCAAGTAGGCTATGGCTACACCTTC.

This clonotype was observed a handful of times. J is TRBJ1-4 and V is TRBV4-1; no reliable D call. This CDR3 is 15 amino acids long. Germline CDR1 is MGHRA and CDR2 is YSYEKL. With 2 bases removed from V and 3 bases from J, the gap between germline ends came to 10 bases. The CDR3 spells CASSQKAPSNEKLFF. The CDR3 DNA reads TGCGCCAGCAGCCAAAAGGCACCGTCTAATGAAAAACTGTTTTTT.

The rearrangement uses TRBV7-9 and TRBJ2-7, with D perhaps matching TRBD1 (6 bases). This CDR3 spans 12 amino acids. Trimming shortened V by 9 bases and J by 4 bases, and 13 bases separated the two germline ends. CDR1 is SEHNR and CDR2 is FQNEAQ in the germline V gene (reference sequence). The CDR3 DNA sequence: TGTGCCAGTCGAGGGGGAACATACGAGCAGTACTTC. The encoded protein is CASRGGTYEQYF.

This clonotype occurred once. The V gene is TRBV13, the J gene TRBJ2-5; D unresolved. The CDR3 length is 14 residues. V gave up 6 bases and J gave up 5 bases, with 16 bases separating them. The germline gives CDR1 PRHDT, CDR2 FYEKMQ (reference sequence). CDR3 sequence: CASSRHNSQETQYF. DNA for the CDR3: TGTGCCAGCAGTCGTCACAATTCACAGGAGACCCAGTACTTC.

This clonotype came up many times. The chain carries TRBV12-3 or TRBV12-4 and TRBJ2-4, with TRBD2 matching 8 bases. J lost 9 bases, V lost 5 bases, and 9 bases had no gene match. This CDR3 comprises 14 residues. The DNA of the CDR3 is TGTGCCAGCAGTCTGATTCGGGGGGGGGGCATTCAGTACTTC. Its translation is CASSLIRGGGIQYF.

This rearrangement joins TRBV5-1 to TRBJ2-5, with a tentative D call TRBD1 (5 bases). Trimming stripped 4 bases from V and 3 bases from J, with 13 bases between. This CDR3 contains 14 residues. Germline lookup yields CDR1 SGHRS and CDR2 YFSETQ. CDR3 in DNA: TGCGCCAGCAGCCCGACAGTGGCAGAAGAGACCCAGTACTTC. This gives the protein CASSPTVAEETQYF.

This clonotype was seen at least ten times. The chain carries TRBV4-2 and TRBJ2-3, with a tentative D call TRBD2 (6 bases). The CDR3 runs to 16 residues. Per the germline V gene, CDR1 is LGHNA and CDR2 is YNFKEQ. The ends were cut back, 5 bases at V and 0 bases at J, with 15 bases in the middle. CDR3 in DNA: TGTGCCAGCAGCAGGGAGGTGGCCCTGAGCACAGATACGCAGTATTTT. It codes for CASSREVALSTDTQYF.

This clonotype has just a few counts. V and J are TRBV7-8 and TRBJ2-3; TRBD2 matches at 11 bases. Germline CDR1 SGHVS, CDR2 FQNEAQ. Unmatched junction bases numbered 6, after V lost 2 bases and J lost 8 bases. The CDR3 spans 15 residues. CDR3 sequence (DNA): TGTGCCAGCAGCTTAACTAGCGGGAGCATAGGTACGCAGTATTTT. The encoded protein is CASSLTSGSIGTQYF.

On this clonotype itself: Compared with germline, one end of the junction differs, possibly owing to a read error. The gene calls are TRBV4-1 and TRBJ2-5; possibly TRBD1 for D (5 bases). The CDR3 has 21 amino acids. CDR1 MGHRA and CDR2 YSYEKL come from the germline V gene. CDR3 loop: CASSQDPGLMNTEAFGLSPHF. The CDR3 DNA reads TGCGCCAGCAGCCAAGATCCAGGGCTCATGAACACTGAAGCTTTTGGTCTTAGCCCTCACTTC.

A note on this clonotype: A much larger clone differs from this one at a single base, so this may be a read error. V usage is TRBV5-1 and J usage is TRBJ2-5; D unclear. The CDR3 covers 14 residues. Germline V gives CDR1 SGHRS, CDR2 YFSETQ. The CDR3 region is CASSLRALVEIQYF. The CDR3 bases are TGCGCCAGCAGCTTACGAGCCCTGGTAGAGATCCAGTACTTC. The whole variable domain, remainder taken from reference TRBV5-1 and TRBJ2-5, is KAGVTQTPRYLIKTRGQQVTLSCSPISGHRSVSWYQQTPGQGLQFLFEYFSETQRNKGNFPGRFSGRQFSNSRSEMNVSTLELGDSALYLCASSLRALVEIQYFGPGTRLLVL.

The J gene is TRBJ2-2, the V gene TRBV7-9; no definite D call. The CDR3 is 15 residues long. V lost 1 base and J 2 bases, leaving 8 bases between the germline ends. CDR1 is SEHNR, CDR2 FQNEAQ, per germline (reference sequence). The CDR3 loop is CASSLGQSNTGELFF. The DNA for the CDR3 is TGTGCCAGCAGCTTAGGCCAATCTAACACCGGGGAGCTGTTTTTT.